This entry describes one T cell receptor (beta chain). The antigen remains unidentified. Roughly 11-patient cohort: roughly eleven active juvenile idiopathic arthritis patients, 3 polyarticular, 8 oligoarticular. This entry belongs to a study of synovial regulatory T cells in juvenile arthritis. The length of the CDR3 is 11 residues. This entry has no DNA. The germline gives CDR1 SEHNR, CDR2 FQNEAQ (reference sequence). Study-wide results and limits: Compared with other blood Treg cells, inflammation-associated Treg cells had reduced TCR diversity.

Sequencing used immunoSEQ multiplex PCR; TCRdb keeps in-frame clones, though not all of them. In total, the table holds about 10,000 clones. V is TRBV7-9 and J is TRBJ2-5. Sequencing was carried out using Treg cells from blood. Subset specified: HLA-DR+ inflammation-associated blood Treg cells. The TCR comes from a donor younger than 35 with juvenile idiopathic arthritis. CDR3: CASSPQETQYF.